The clone carrying this TCR beta chain was detected once. The entry originates in a study of cytomegalovirus exposure and HLA in healthy donors. The CDR3 covers 16 residues. J gave up 9 bases and V 1 base, and 10 bases lay outside the gene matches. The V gene's germline CDR1 is MGHRA and CDR2 YSYEKL. PCR was performed using 60 Vbeta and 13 Jbeta primers. TCRdb's table, derived via immunoSEQ multiplex PCR, lists solely in-frame clones and lacks some. The sample lists under 200,000 clones; roughly 82% were seen once. The receptor was derived from a woman between 50 and 59 years old in good health and CMV-seropositive. V usage is TRBV4-1 and J usage is TRBJ2-1; TRBD2 aligns across 9 bases. Sequencing input: PBMCs. CDR3 in DNA: TGCGCCAGCAGCCAAGCCTGGGCAGCGGGGGGCGGTGAGCAGTTCTTC. It specifies CASSQAWAAGGGEQFF.